One and the same sample provided the 20 T cell receptor beta chains below, sequenced in a study of OX40 agonist ivuxolimab in advanced cancers. Generated by immunoSEQ multiplex PCR, the TCRdb table keeps only in-frame clones and is missing some. Of about 98,000 clones in the sample, approximately 91% were seen once. The sample in question was CD4+ or CD8+ T cells sorted from blood, obtained in a trial of the OX40 agonist ivuxolimab. Source of these receptors: an adult with an advanced solid tumor such as melanoma, head and neck, liver or kidney cancer.

The V call is TRBV30, the J call TRBJ2-1, with 7 positions matching TRBD1. The trim removed 1 base at V and 3 bases at J, leaving 9 bases unmatched. The CDR3 is made up of 16 amino acids. From germline, CDR1 is GTSNPN and CDR2 SVGIG (reference sequence). The CDR3 spells CAWSGNRGKGYNEQFF. CDR3 in DNA: TGTGCCTGGAGTGGAAACAGGGGTAAGGGCTACAATGAGCAGTTCTTC.

This sequence joins TRBV7-2 and TRBJ2-4; 11 bases map to TRBD2. The V segment lost 1 base and the J segment 8 bases; nucleotides outside the gene matches: 10. Germline V gene sequence: CDR1 SGHTA, CDR2 FQGNSA. This CDR3 contains 17 residues. CDR3 nucleotide sequence: TGTGCCAGCAGCTTAGATGGGACTAGCGGCTTGGGGGACATTCAGTACTTC. Translated: CASSLDGTSGLGDIQYF.

The chain carries TRBV18 and TRBJ1-2; 7 positions match TRBD1. Trimming cost V 6 bases and J 3 bases; bases outside gene matches: 4. The germline CDR1 and CDR2 sequences are KGHSH and LQKENI. The CDR3 is 13 amino acids. This chain's CDR3 is CASSDDRDYGYTF. The CDR3 DNA reads as TGTGCCAGCTCGGATGACAGGGACTATGGCTACACCTTC.

The chain links TRBV2 to TRBJ1-3, with 8 nucleotides matching TRBD1. Trimming at V came to 6 bases and at J to 0 bases, leaving 4 bases not matched to a gene. Germline V CDR1 and CDR2: SNHLY, FYNNEI. There are 15 residues in the CDR3. In DNA form, the CDR3 reads TGTGCCAGCAGATCAGGGGGCCTCTCTGGAAACACCATATATTTT. It translates to CASRSGGLSGNTIYF.

V and J are TRBV6-5 and TRBJ1-1, with D unresolved. The CDR3 extends over 11 amino acids. Per the germline V gene, CDR1 is MNHEY and CDR2 is SVGAGI. Trimming removed 2 bases from V and 7 bases from J, with 5 bases in between. This CDR3 is CASSYQNEAFF. CDR3 coding DNA: TGTGCCAGCAGTTACCAGAATGAAGCTTTCTTT.

The chain carries TRBV6-6 and TRBJ1-2; D may be TRBD1 (6 bases). Looked up from germline, CDR1 is MNHNY and CDR2 is SVGAGI (reference sequence). This CDR3 spans 15 amino acids. V was clipped by 2 bases and J by 1 base, with 11 bases between them. The CDR3 loop is CASSYVGAGNYGYTF. The DNA of the CDR3 is TGTGCCAGCAGTTACGTGGGGGCAGGTAACTATGGCTACACCTTC.

The chain employs TRBV5-4 and TRBJ2-1; 12 nucleotides agree with TRBD2. The trim removed 4 bases at V and 4 bases at J, leaving 3 bases unmatched. CDR1 is SGHNT, CDR2 YYREEE, per germline (reference sequence). The CDR3 sequence is 15 residues long. CDR3 protein: CASSMTSGSYNEQFF. The CDR3 DNA follows: TGTGCCAGCAGCATGACTAGCGGGAGTTACAATGAGCAGTTCTTC.

The sample holds a few counts of this clone. This chain links TRBV19 with TRBJ1-5; no clear D. Trimming cost V 6 bases and J 4 bases, with 7 bases left between them. The CDR3 is 12 amino acids. From germline, CDR1 is LNHDA and CDR2 SQIVND (reference sequence). CDR3 amino acids: CASRKGNQPQHF. The CDR3 nucleotides read TGTGCCAGTAGGAAGGGAAATCAGCCCCAGCATTTT.

Only one count was recorded for this clone. The V and J genes are TRBV25-1 and TRBJ2-3; 10 nucleotides match TRBD1. V trimming: 2 bases; J trimming: 8 bases; junction bases outside the gene matches: 7. The CDR3 has 15 amino acids. CDR1 and CDR2 from the germline V gene are MGHDK and SYGVNS. This chain's CDR3 is CASSERQGAWGTQYF. The CDR3 DNA follows: TGTGCCAGCAGTGAACGACAGGGGGCCTGGGGTACGCAGTATTTT.

The rearrangement links TRBV11-3 to TRBJ2-2; D remains unclear. Germline CDR1 SGHNT, CDR2 YENEEA. The ends were cut back, 4 bases at V and 7 bases at J, with 10 bases in the middle. This CDR3 region has 13 residues. CDR3 DNA: TGTGCCAGCAGCTCCCCCCGGGTCGGGGAGCTGTTTTTT. Translating gives CASSSPRVGELFF.

This sequence joins TRBV2 and TRBJ1-3, with D unresolved. Germline V lookup: CDR1 SNHLY, CDR2 FYNNEI. This CDR3 is 13 amino acids long. Between the trimmed V and J ends, which lost 6 bases and 0 bases, there was a span of 6 bases. CDR3 in amino acids: CASRALSGNTIYF. CDR3 in DNA: TGTGCCAGCAGGGCCCTCTCTGGAAACACCATATATTTT.

The chain combines TRBV28 with TRBJ1-2; D is unresolved. The V gene's germline CDR1 is MDHEN and CDR2 SYDVKM. Trimming shortened V by 5 bases and J by 3 bases, and 13 bases separated the two germline ends. The CDR3 runs 14 residues. The CDR3 here is CASSLPYRDYGYTF. The CDR3 DNA reads as TGTGCCAGCAGTCTCCCATACCGAGACTATGGCTACACCTTC.

V is TRBV28 and J is TRBJ1-2; D is ambiguous. The CDR3 contains 12 residues. CDR1 is MDHEN and CDR2 is SYDVKM in the germline V gene. Trimming removed 9 bases at V and 1 base at J, with 9 bases between. CDR3 loop: CASLAHNYGYTF. For the CDR3, the DNA is TGTGCCAGTTTGGCACATAACTATGGCTACACCTTC.

The CDR3 is CASSLDRGNTEAFF. CDR3 sequence (DNA): TGTGCCAGCAGCTTGGATCGTGGGAACACTGAAGCTTTCTTT. This chain links TRBV7-9 with TRBJ1-1; D call uncertain. With 3 bases removed from V and 1 base from J, the gap between germline ends came to 9 bases. CDR3 length equals 14 residues. Germline V gives CDR1 SEHNR, CDR2 FQNEAQ (reference sequence).

The chain uses TRBV5-5 and TRBJ1-5; D is possibly TRBD1 (6 bases). V was pared by 0 bases and J by 5 bases, with 9 bases between. This CDR3 is built from 14 residues. Germline V gene lookup returns CDR1 SGHKS and CDR2 YYEKEE (reference sequence). CDR3: CASSLAGADQPQHF. CDR3 nucleotides: TGTGCCAGCAGCTTGGCAGGGGCCGATCAGCCCCAGCATTTT.

The chain links TRBV6-4 to TRBJ2-1; 12 bases line up with TRBD2. This CDR3 contains 16 residues. The junction had 12 bases not matched to a gene; V was cut back by 5 bases and J by 10 bases. CDR1 and CDR2 (germline): MRHNA, SNTAGT. The chain's CDR3 is CASSPGLAGAEGEQFF. In DNA, the CDR3 is TGTGCCAGCAGTCCGGGACTAGCGGGCGCTGAGGGGGAGCAGTTCTTC.

This clone was seen a few times. The chain uses TRBV18 and TRBJ2-7; D tentatively reads TRBD1 or TRBD2 (5 bases each). The CDR3 runs to 13 residues. Germline CDR1 KGHSH, CDR2 LQKENI. The V end lost 2 bases, the J end lost 3 bases, and 8 bases lay between the germline ends. DNA for the CDR3: TGTGCCAGCTCACCAGGGGGTAACTACGAGCAGTACTTC. Translation gives CASSPGGNYEQYF.

The rearrangement links TRBV1 to TRBJ2-7; the D call in the table, TRBD1, was not verified against the DNA. TRBV1 is an annotated pseudogene. CDR3 length equals 17 residues. CDR3 region: CTSSQDSEGGSLYEQYV. CDR3 nucleotides: TGCACCAGCAGCCAAGATTCCGAAGGGGGCTCTCTCTACGAGCAGTACGTC.

The rearrangement links TRBV6-5 to TRBJ1-1; unclear D gene. The CDR3 is made up of 13 amino acids. Between the trimmed V and J ends, which lost 6 bases and 5 bases, there was a span of 13 bases. CDR1 is MNHEY, CDR2 SVGAGI, per germline. The CDR3 bases are TGTGCCAGCAGGCTCCAACAGCGTACTGAAGCTTTCTTT. Protein: CASRLQQRTEAFF.

The chain carries TRBV18 and TRBJ2-1; TRBD1 is a possible D gene (7 bases). This CDR3 region has 17 residues. V was pared by 0 bases and J by 0 bases, with 12 bases between. The germline gives CDR1 KGHSH, CDR2 LQKENI. Here the CDR3 DNA reads TGTGCCAGCTCACCACCAGGCGGGACAGCCTCCTACAATGAGCAGTTCTTC. It encodes CASSPPGGTASYNEQFF.